Each of the 27 T cell receptor beta chains below was sequenced from the same sample in a study of blood T cell repertoires in COVID-19. The table came from immunoSEQ multiplex PCR; TCRdb's copy has only in-frame clones and leaves some out. The sample includes roughly 200,000 clones, approximately 90% of them seen just once. Input material: PBMCs or T cells enriched from blood (not recorded which). The receptors here all came from a middle-aged woman in a cohort exposed to, infected with or recovered from COVID-19 (not recorded which).

The rearrangement uses TRBV5-1 and TRBJ1-4, with a weak D call TRBD1 (6 bases). The V and J ends lost 3 bases and 5 bases respectively, with 14 bases between them. The CDR3 has 15 residues. The germline gives CDR1 SGHRS, CDR2 YFSETQ. This CDR3 is CASSSAGAVNEKLFF. DNA for the CDR3: TGCGCCAGCAGCTCGGCGGGGGCGGTGAATGAAAAACTGTTTTTT.

The V call is TRBV5-5, the J call TRBJ1-2; 8 bases align to TRBD1. In germline, CDR1 is SGHKS, CDR2 YYEKEE (reference sequence). There are 15 residues in the CDR3. Trimming cost V 2 bases and J 8 bases; bases outside gene matches: 11. The CDR3 loop reads CASSFLGQGMWGYTF. The CDR3 coding sequence is TGTGCCAGCAGCTTTCTCGGACAGGGAATGTGGGGCTACACCTTC.

The rearrangement links TRBV14 to TRBJ1-6; maybe TRBD1 (6 bases). V lost 2 bases and J lost 0, with 8 bases in between. Per the germline V gene, CDR1 is SGHDN and CDR2 is FVKESK. This CDR3 has 16 residues. CDR3 residues: CASSQTGSSYNSPLHF. In DNA, the CDR3 is TGTGCCAGCAGCCAAACAGGGAGCTCCTATAATTCACCCCTCCACTTT.

The genes are TRBV12-2 and TRBJ2-2; the D call TRBD1 from the table was never checked on the DNA. TRBV12-2 is a pseudogene. The CDR3 has 17 residues. The CDR3 DNA follows: TGTGCAAGTCGCTTAGGGACAGGGGGCGCGAACACCGGGGAGCTGTTTTTT. Amino acid sequence: CASRLGTGGANTGELFF.

The CDR3 coding sequence is TGTGCCAGTAGTTTGGGACAGGGGGCGTTTCAGCCCCAGCATTTT. Translation: CASSLGQGAFQPQHF. This chain connects TRBV19 to TRBJ1-5, with TRBD1 matching 12 bases. V shed 5 bases and J 6 bases; nucleotides not matched to a gene: 5. The CDR3 is made up of 15 amino acids. Germline V gene sequence: CDR1 LNHDA, CDR2 SQIVND (reference sequence).

This sequence joins TRBV11-3 and TRBJ2-6; D possibly corresponds to TRBD2 (6 bases). This CDR3 has 15 amino acids. Germline values: CDR1 SGHNT, CDR2 YENEEA. V was cut by 4 bases and J by 1 base, with 8 bases left in between. The CDR3 region is CASSSRESGANVLTF. The CDR3 region has the DNA TGTGCCAGCAGCTCTCGGGAGTCTGGGGCCAACGTCCTGACTTTC.

This chain links TRBV4-1 with TRBJ1-1; no firm D call. CDR1 MGHRA and CDR2 YSYEKL come from the germline V gene. Trimming cost V 2 bases and J 0 bases, with 13 bases left between them. The CDR3 totals 16 residues. CDR3 region: CASSQRDWAMNTEAFF. CDR3 nucleotides: TGCGCCAGCAGCCAAAGAGATTGGGCTATGAACACTGAAGCTTTCTTT.

The V gene is TRBV19, the J gene TRBJ2-7, with TRBD2 matching 9 bases. Trimming at V came to 5 bases and at J to 3 bases, leaving 8 bases not matched to a gene. Germline lookup yields CDR1 LNHDA and CDR2 SQIVND (reference sequence). The CDR3 length is 15 residues. The CDR3 region has the DNA TGTGCCAGTAGTCAACAGAGCGGGAGGAGCTACGAGCAGTACTTC. Translated, it gives CASSQQSGRSYEQYF.

The genes are TRBV10-2 and TRBJ2-7, with TRBD1 as a possible D gene (6 bases). Per germline, CDR1 WSHSY and CDR2 SAAADI. V was cut by 6 bases and J by 4 bases, with 10 bases left in between. This CDR3 region has 12 residues. DNA for the CDR3: TGCGCCAGCAGCTCTAGGGGGTACGAGCAGTACTTC. Translated, it gives CASSSRGYEQYF.

J is TRBJ2-2 and V is TRBV18; 7 positions agree with TRBD1. V dropped 4 bases and J dropped 4; count of bases not matched to a gene: 3. This CDR3 is built from 14 residues. Germline loops: CDR1 KGHSH, CDR2 LQKENI. This CDR3 reads CASSQGAGTGELFF. CDR3 coding DNA: TGTGCCAGCTCACAGGGGGCCGGCACCGGGGAGCTGTTTTTT.

The J gene is TRBJ1-3, the V gene TRBV3-1 (or the pseudogene TRBV3-2); the D is unclear. Between the trimmed V and J ends, which lost 0 bases and 3 bases, there was a span of 9 bases. This CDR3 contains 15 residues. The germline V gene encodes CDR1 LGHDT and CDR2 YNNKEL (reference sequence). The CDR3 reads CASSQDRFHGNTIYF. The CDR3 DNA reads as TGTGCCAGCAGCCAAGACAGGTTCCATGGAAACACCATATATTTT.

The chain employs TRBV7-9 and TRBJ2-1; no definite D call. The CDR3 consists of 11 residues. Trimming took off 5 bases at V and 5 bases at J, with 4 bases between the two ends. From germline, CDR1 is SEHNR and CDR2 FQNEAQ (reference sequence). CDR3 region: CASSPDNEQFF. The CDR3 DNA sequence: TGTGCCAGCAGCCCGGACAATGAGCAGTTCTTC.

V and J are TRBV2 and TRBJ1-1, with a weak D call TRBD1 (5 bases). The CDR3 covers 12 residues. V gave up 6 bases and J gave up 8 bases, with 13 bases separating them. Looked up from germline, CDR1 is SNHLY and CDR2 is FYNNEI. The chain's CDR3 is CASSIRQTEAFF. The CDR3 region has the DNA TGTGCCAGCAGCATTAGACAGACCGAAGCTTTCTTT.

CDR3 residues: CASSLGRSDTQYF. As DNA, the CDR3 is TGTGCCAGCAGCTTGGGCAGGTCTGATACGCAGTATTTT. The rearrangement joins TRBV11-2 to TRBJ2-3, with D hard to call. V was clipped by 3 bases and J by 6 bases, with 10 bases between them. Germline-derived CDR1 and CDR2 are SGHAT and FQNNGV. This CDR3 region has 13 residues.

The chain joins TRBV27 to TRBJ1-5; possible D gene TRBD1, 5 bases. Trimming left V 5 bases short and J 15 bases short, with 23 bases between. The germline CDR1 and CDR2 sequences are MNHEY and SMNVEV (reference sequence). CDR3 length: 14 amino acids. The CDR3 protein is CASSPTQGAGRTHF. The DNA of the CDR3 is TGTGCCAGCAGTCCTACCCAAGGGGCAGGTCGCACGCATTTT.

V is TRBV6-5 and J is TRBJ2-7, with 7 positions matching TRBD2. The germline CDR1 and CDR2 sequences are MNHEY and SVGAGI. The junction had 7 bases not matched to a gene; V was cut back by 0 bases and J by 5 bases. This CDR3 has 15 amino acids. The CDR3 DNA sequence: TGTGCCAGCAGTTACTCTGGGCTAGCGGTTAACGAGCAGTACTTC. Translation: CASSYSGLAVNEQYF.

The chain employs TRBV11-2 and TRBJ2-1, with a weak D call TRBD2 (6 bases). V lost 4 bases to trimming and J lost 5 bases, with 9 bases between them. Germline CDR1 and CDR2: SGHAT and FQNNGV. The CDR3 spans 13 residues. The CDR3 DNA reads TGTGCCAGCAGCTCGGGACTGAACAATGAGCAGTTCTTC. As protein: CASSSGLNNEQFF.

This chain joins TRBV18 and TRBJ1-1; D is uncertain. The V end lost 6 bases, the J end lost 7 bases, and 9 bases lay between the germline ends. CDR3 length: 11 amino acids. The V gene's germline CDR1 is KGHSH and CDR2 LQKENI. The DNA of the CDR3 is TGTGCCAGCTCCCAAACTTATGAAGCTTTCTTT. Protein product: CASSQTYEAFF.

A few counts support this clone. The V and J genes are TRBV27 and TRBJ2-7, with a weak D call TRBD1 (5 bases). This CDR3 region has 13 residues. The germline V gene has CDR1 MNHEY and CDR2 SMNVEV (reference sequence). Trimming removed 5 bases from V and 7 bases from J, with 15 bases in between. The CDR3 bases are TGTGCCAGCAGTCCCAACCCCCGGACAGAGCAGTACTTC. As protein: CASSPNPRTEQYF.

CDR3 DNA: TGTGCCAGCAGCTTAAGGTTTGACAGGGGGCGAAACACTGAAGCTTTCTTT. Translation: CASSLRFDRGRNTEAFF. The chain has TRBV7-9 and TRBJ1-1, with TRBD1 identical over 10 bases. The V segment lost 2 bases and the J segment 2 bases; nucleotides outside the gene matches: 8. Germline-derived CDR1 and CDR2 are SEHNR and FQNEAQ (reference sequence). This CDR3 contains 17 residues. The full variable domain, its missing parts supplied by reference TRBV7-9 and TRBJ1-1, is DTGVSQNPRHKITKRGQNVTFRCDPISEHNRLYWYRQTLGQGPEFLTYFQNEAQLEKSRLLSDRFSAERPKGSFSTLEIQRTEQGDSAMYLCASSLRFDRGRNTEAFFGQGTRLTVV.

V usage is TRBV28 and J usage is TRBJ2-7, with 7 bases lining up with TRBD1. V gave up 0 bases and J gave up 4 bases; unmatched junction bases: 3. Germline lookup yields CDR1 MDHEN and CDR2 SYDVKM. The CDR3 runs 14 residues. CDR3 amino acids: CASSLWDRFYEQYF. CDR3 nucleotide sequence: TGTGCCAGCAGTTTATGGGACAGGTTTTACGAGCAGTACTTC.

As DNA, the CDR3 is TGTGCCAGCAGCGTCGGGCTAGCGGGAAGCTATGAGCAGTTCTTC. Translating it yields CASSVGLAGSYEQFF. The rearrangement uses TRBV7-9 and TRBJ2-1, with 9 bases that match TRBD2. Losses at the gene ends were 5 bases for V and 8 bases for J; bases not matched to a gene: 10. This CDR3 region has 15 residues. Germline V gene lookup returns CDR1 SEHNR and CDR2 FQNEAQ (reference sequence).

V gene TRBV4-1 combines with J gene TRBJ1-3; TRBD1 aligns across 7 bases. Germline assignment: CDR1 MGHRA and CDR2 YSYEKL. With V trimmed by 4 bases and J by 0 bases, 15 bases remained unmatched. This CDR3 has 19 residues. The CDR3 here is CASSPTLQQGISSGNTIYF. As DNA, the CDR3 is TGCGCCAGCAGCCCTACACTCCAACAGGGGATTAGCTCTGGAAACACCATATATTTT.

This clone was observed once. V usage is TRBV5-4 and J usage is TRBJ2-7, with 7 bases fitting TRBD1. Germline V gene sequence: CDR1 SGHNT, CDR2 YYREEE (reference sequence). This CDR3 has 13 amino acids. Trimming at V came to 2 bases and at J to 2 bases, leaving 1 base not matched to a gene. The CDR3, as DNA: TGTGCCAGCAGCTTCGGACAGGCCTACGAGCAGTACTTC. This gives the protein CASSFGQAYEQYF.

This clone was counted between two and nine times. V and J are TRBV6-5 and TRBJ1-5; D is perhaps TRBD1 (5 bases). The CDR3 length is 13 residues. Between the trimmed V and J ends, which lost 4 bases and 4 bases, there was a span of 8 bases. The germline CDR1 and CDR2 sequences are MNHEY and SVGAGI. The DNA of the CDR3 is TGTGCCAGCAGTTCCCAGGGAAATCAGCCCCAGCATTTT. It translates to CASSSQGNQPQHF.

Comment on this clone: Germline and junction disagree at one end, which may indicate a read error. The rearrangement uses TRBV3-1 (or the pseudogene TRBV3-2) and TRBJ2-1; possibly TRBD1 for D (6 bases). The CDR3 is made up of 12 amino acids. Germline assignment: CDR1 LGHDT and CDR2 YNNKEL (reference sequence). Here the CDR3 reads CASSQLRDIPLF. For the CDR3, the DNA is TGTGCCAGCAGCCAACTCCGGGACATCCCCCTCTTC.

V gene TRBV24-1 combines with J gene TRBJ2-3, with D perhaps matching TRBD1 (5 bases). CDR3 length equals 18 residues. Germline V lookup: CDR1 KGHDR, CDR2 SFDVKD. Between the trimmed V and J ends, which lost 1 base and 4 bases, there was a span of 20 bases. The CDR3, as DNA: TGTGCCACCAGTGATTTAGGGGAAAAGCAACTTGTGGCAGATACGCAGTATTTT. Translated: CATSDLGEKQLVADTQYF.